The TCR beta chain described here comes from a study of T-cell memory formation after mild COVID-19 (dated by TCRdb to the early 2020s). About the study as a whole: TCR sequence clusters from the two donors were found to be largely donor specific. In a couple of donors, T-cell clones that expanded and contracted after mild COVID-19 were followed by sequencing TCRalpha and TCRbeta repertoires longitudinally. Two young, previously healthy adult volunteers, one female and one male, were included in the cohort. The paper's findings and limits, for the study overall: The second-wave clones that peaked on day 37 were not confirmed to be SARS-CoV-2 specific. Contracting CD4+ clones turned up mainly in the CM and EM memory subsets, whereas EMRA was where CD8+ clones were enriched. Only two mild cases were covered by the study, and larger cohorts that include severe cases with pre-infection samples were considered necessary. Clones contracting from day 15 to 85 had balanced CD4/CD8 phenotypes, while a second wave expanding from day 15 to 37 was biased towards CD4+. Some responding clones were found in pre-infection memory, which suggests that pre-existing cross-reactive memory T cells took part in the SARS-CoV-2 response.

CDR1 and CDR2, looked up from the germline V gene, are SGHRS and YFSETQ. V trim: 0 bases; J trim: 6 bases; unmatched bases: 10. Measured from the cysteine to the phenylalanine, the CDR3 is 18 residues long. Left in the record is the CDR3 DNA by itself, 54 bases read in frame from the first base. Ficoll-Paque density gradient centrifugation was the method used to isolate PBMCs. Sequencing relied on an Illumina NovaSeq 6000. TCRalpha and TCRbeta cDNA libraries were built by 5'RACE with constant-segment primers, adding sample barcodes and unique molecular identifiers. RNA was extracted from every sample with Trizol reagent. Libraries were amplified in two PCR steps, with a second sample barcode and Illumina TruSeq adapters added in the second step. Sequencing of the libraries was done on an Illumina NovaSeq, producing 2 x 150 bp paired-end reads. The source study handled its data this way. Reads were demultiplexed and collapsed into UMI-guided consensus sequences with migec v1.2.7. Using mixcr v2.1.11, UMI consensuses were aligned to TRA and TRB V and J templates and then assembled into clonotypes. Expanded or contracted clonotypes were those called significant by both edgeR and NoisET, with noise models trained on biological replicates. For edgeR calls, the thresholds were a false discovery rate-adjusted p below 0.01 and a log2 fold-change of 1. As an exploratory analysis of dynamics, PCA with hierarchical clustering was applied to max-normalized trajectories of the 1000 most abundant clonotypes. Each responding clone was given a CD4 or CD8 phenotype based on the CD4+ and CD8+ repertoires, which had been sequenced separately. TCRdb trimmed public reads at Q25 via fastp, called clones via MiXCR and kept in-frame beta chains. Rows with a matching CDR3 protein are joined into one entry that keeps the most common DNA and genes. What appears here as the V and J calls and clone size reflects TCRdb's work, not the paper's. The sample yields 300,000 to 400,000 distinct CDR3 sequences; 15% to 20% were counted once. Clones ranked in the top ten supply 20% to 25% of the sample.

This clonotype was seen only a few times. This clone's antigen is unknown. No quality values exist for individual bases; no much larger clone is one base distant. Rearrangement joined TRBV5-1 to TRBJ2-3, and 13 junctional nucleotides match TRBD2. Sequencing was done on a sample of PBMCs or a T cell subset sorted from them (not recorded which). The origin of this receptor is a man aged 18 to 35 who had mild COVID-19 (a few samples of this study predate the infection). The sample titles of this study are shuffled in the database, so cell type and time point are left out; the donor was told from shared clones. In nucleotide form, the sequence is TGCGCCAGCAGCTTGGTGGTTACTAGCGGGGGGGCCGGGGATACGCAGTATTTT. Translation gives CASSLVVTSGGAGDTQYF.